Shown below are 32 T cell receptor beta chains from a single sample sequenced in a study of T cells in Graves' hyperthyroidism and ophthalmopathy. RNA transcripts yielded amplified TCR beta CDR3 regions. A first-round RT-PCR of the TCR CDR3 used the HTBI primer set. MiXCR was run by TCRdb on the multiplex PCR reads, yielding one entry per CDR3 protein. The sample comprises 220,000 or so distinct CDR3 sequences, approximately 16% of which are singletons, and 25% to 30% rests with the top ten. Sequenced material: blood. The receptor set was obtained from a woman in her late teens or twenties with Graves' ophthalmopathy.

This clonotype was seen at least ten times. The chain employs TRBV14 and TRBJ2-7, with a weak D call TRBD2 (5 bases). CDR1 and CDR2 (germline): SGHDN, FVKESK. The V and J ends lost 0 bases and 3 bases respectively, with 12 bases between them. This CDR3 has 15 amino acids. The CDR3 sequence is CASSQDGSEYYEQYF. CDR3 sequence (DNA): TGTGCCAGCAGCCAAGATGGGAGTGAGTACTACGAGCAGTACTTC.

The genes are TRBV6-1 and TRBJ2-1; 8 bases align to TRBD2. V trimming: 1 base; J trimming: 3 bases; junction bases outside the gene matches: 2. The CDR3 consists of 15 residues. Germline V gives CDR1 MNHNS, CDR2 SASEGT. CDR3 sequence reads: CASSEEAGGYNEQFF. In DNA, the CDR3 is TGTGCCAGCAGTGAAGAGGCGGGGGGCTACAATGAGCAGTTCTTC.

This clonotype occurred many times. The V call is TRBV28, the J call TRBJ2-5; 9 bases line up with TRBD2. The junction had 10 bases not matched to a gene; V was cut back by 6 bases and J by 2 bases. The germline V gene encodes CDR1 MDHEN and CDR2 SYDVKM. This CDR3 is 16 amino acids long. This CDR3 reads CASSIDSGGTQETQYF. The CDR3 DNA reads as TGTGCCAGCAGCATTGATAGCGGGGGAACACAAGAGACCCAGTACTTC.

The chain couples TRBV5-6 to TRBJ1-6, with 8 bases fitting TRBD1. The CDR3 contains 16 residues. CDR1 SGHDT and CDR2 YYEEEE come from the germline V gene. J lost 1 base, V lost 4 bases, and 4 bases had no gene match. The CDR3 sequence: CASSPGQGSYNSPLHF. The CDR3, as DNA: TGTGCCAGCAGCCCCGGACAGGGTTCCTATAATTCACCCCTCCACTTT.

The sample holds a few counts of this clonotype. The CDR3, as DNA: TGTGCCAGCAGTTCTGGGGGGAGCACCATATATTTT. Amino acid sequence: CASSSGGSTIYF. The chain combines TRBV28 with TRBJ1-3, with a weak D call TRBD1 (5 bases). This CDR3 has 12 amino acids. The germline gives CDR1 MDHEN, CDR2 SYDVKM. The V end was cut by 4 bases, the J end by 9 bases, with 10 bases between.

The table lists this clonotype with many counts. The rearrangement uses TRBV11-2 and TRBJ2-1, with 11 bases lining up with TRBD2. J was trimmed by 6 bases and V by 0 bases; bases with no gene match: 10. Germline assignment: CDR1 SGHAT and CDR2 FQNNGV. CDR3 length: 18 residues. The CDR3 region has the DNA TGTGCCAGCAGCTTAGAGGGTGGGCTAGCGGGAGGCCGCAATGAGCAGTTCTTC. Translation gives CASSLEGGLAGGRNEQFF.

The chain uses TRBV2 and TRBJ2-5; 7 nucleotides match TRBD1. Germline CDR1 reads SNHLY; CDR2 reads FYNNEI. The CDR3 is 12 amino acids. Trimming took 7 bases from V and 7 from J; bases not matched to a gene: 6. The CDR3 DNA reads as TGTGCCAGCACCCGAAGACAGGGGACCCAGTACTTC. It is translated as CASTRRQGTQYF. The whole variable domain, filled in from reference TRBV2 and TRBJ2-5, reads EPEVTQTPSHQVTQMGQEVILRCVPISNHLYFYWYRQILGQKVEFLVSFYNNEISEKSEIFDDQFSVERPDGSNFTLKIRSTKLEDSAMYFCASTRRQGTQYFGPGTRLLVL.

This clonotype was found many times. The chain recombines TRBV18 with TRBJ1-4; 10 positions agree with TRBD1. The CDR3 covers 15 residues. V gave up 3 bases and J gave up 8 bases; unmatched junction bases: 6. Looked up from germline, CDR1 is KGHSH and CDR2 is LQKENI. As DNA, the CDR3 is TGTGCCAGCTCACCCAGGACAGGGGGTGAAGAAAAACTGTTTTTT. This translates into CASSPRTGGEEKLFF.

This clonotype has a count of ten or more. The chain has TRBV6-5 and TRBJ2-7; D is ambiguous. CDR3 length: 14 residues. CDR1 is MNHEY, CDR2 SVGAGI, per germline. V was cut by 2 bases and J by 0 bases, with 8 bases left in between. Here the CDR3 reads CASSYGDRSYEQYF. CDR3 sequence (DNA): TGTGCCAGCAGTTACGGAGACCGCTCCTACGAGCAGTACTTC.

The V gene is TRBV28, the J gene TRBJ2-3; 15 bases fit TRBD2. The germline V gene has CDR1 MDHEN and CDR2 SYDVKM. The CDR3 length is 19 residues. V gave up 7 bases and J gave up 5 bases; unmatched junction bases: 16. The CDR3 protein is CASNPTVRTSGGALDTQYF. DNA for the CDR3: TGTGCCAGCAACCCAACGGTGAGGACTAGCGGGGGGGCCTTAGATACGCAGTATTTT.

This clonotype has ten or more counts. V usage is TRBV6-1 and J usage is TRBJ2-3; unclear D gene. The germline gives CDR1 MNHNS, CDR2 SASEGT. The V end was cut by 5 bases, the J end by 4 bases, with 10 bases between. The CDR3 covers 13 residues. CDR3 nucleotide sequence: TGTGCCAGCAGTAACCAACGGGCAGATACGCAGTATTTT. Translated, it gives CASSNQRADTQYF.

This clonotype was observed many times. The chain carries TRBV19 and TRBJ1-1, with 7 positions matching TRBD1. The CDR3 runs to 13 residues. The germline CDR1 and CDR2 sequences are LNHDA and SQIVND (reference sequence). J gave up 3 bases and V 7 bases, and 5 bases lay outside the gene matches. The CDR3 region has the DNA TGTGCCAGTAAAAGGGGGCGAGACACTGAAGCTTTCTTT. Amino acid sequence: CASKRGRDTEAFF.

This clonotype was found many times. The chain has TRBV5-1 and TRBJ2-7; perhaps TRBD2 as D (6 bases). Germline V lookup: CDR1 SGHRS, CDR2 YFSETQ. Trimming removed 5 bases from V and 0 bases from J, with 15 bases in between. CDR3 size: 15 residues. The CDR3 spells CASRRDWQRSYEQYF. The CDR3, as DNA: TGCGCCAGCAGAAGGGACTGGCAACGCTCCTACGAGCAGTACTTC.

The V gene is TRBV9, the J gene TRBJ2-1; the D gene could be TRBD1 or TRBD2 (5 bases each). The germline V gene encodes CDR1 SGDLS and CDR2 YYNGEE. This CDR3 comprises 14 residues. The germline V and J ends were trimmed by 0 bases and 5 bases, with 9 bases remaining between them. The CDR3 spells CASSVAGTNNEQFF. In DNA, the CDR3 is TGTGCCAGCAGCGTAGCCGGGACCAACAATGAGCAGTTCTTC. The variable domain in full, completed from reference TRBV9 and TRBJ2-1, reads DSGVTQTPKHLITATGQRVTLRCSPRSGDLSVYWYQQSLDQGLQFLIQYYNGEERAKGNILERFSAQQFPDLHSELNLSSLELGDSALYFCASSVAGTNNEQFFGPGTRLTVL.

The chain employs TRBV28 and TRBJ2-7; D could derive from TRBD1 or TRBD2 (5 bases each). The germline V gene encodes CDR1 MDHEN and CDR2 SYDVKM. Deletions cut 4 bases from V and 2 bases from J, with 21 bases between. The CDR3 contains 17 residues. The CDR3 DNA is TGTGCCAGCAGTTCATACCGTCGATGGGACCGCCCCTACGAGCAGTACTTC. This codes for CASSSYRRWDRPYEQYF.

This sequence joins TRBV29-1 and TRBJ2-7; D is ambiguous. The germline V and J ends were trimmed by 4 bases and 2 bases, with 9 bases remaining between them. The CDR3 runs 12 residues. Germline V CDR1 and CDR2: SQVTM, ANQGSEA. The CDR3 here is CSVGIGPYEQYF. The CDR3 nucleotides read TGCAGCGTTGGGATCGGGCCCTACGAGCAGTACTTC.

This clonotype has only a few counts. A much larger clone lies one base from this, so it may be a read error. The V call is TRBV5-5, the J call TRBJ2-3, with no clear D. This CDR3 comprises 14 residues. V lost 5 bases and J 1 base, leaving 11 bases between the germline ends. CDR1 and CDR2 (germline): SGHKS, YYEKEE (reference sequence). The DNA of the CDR3 is TGTGCCAGCAGACAAGAACCTGGCACAGATACGCAGTATTTT. Protein sequence: CASRQEPGTDTQYF.

The CDR3 DNA reads TGTGCCAGCAGTGTACGGTTAAGGGGGGAGCTGTTTTTT. This codes for CASSVRLRGELFF. The rearrangement joins TRBV6-2 or TRBV6-3 to TRBJ2-2; D unclear. The CDR3 totals 13 residues. V was pared by 5 bases and J by 8 bases, with 12 bases between. Germline V gene sequence: CDR1 MNHEY, CDR2 SVGEGT.

This clonotype was seen at least ten times. This chain links TRBV9 with TRBJ2-6, with 11 bases fitting TRBD1. The length of the CDR3 is 17 residues. Trimming cost V 4 bases and J 4 bases; bases outside gene matches: 7. Germline V CDR1 and CDR2: SGDLS, YYNGEE. CDR3 sequence (DNA): TGTGCCAGCAGCTACCGGGACAGGGGGACAGGGGCCAACGTCCTGACTTTC. Translating it yields CASSYRDRGTGANVLTF.

This clonotype was recorded many times. The CDR3 DNA is TGTGCCAGCAGCTTCCGGGGGGGCTGGGATGAGCAGTTCTTC. As protein: CASSFRGGWDEQFF. The J gene is TRBJ2-1, the V gene TRBV11-2; 8 bases agree with TRBD2. The CDR3 runs 14 residues. Germline V gene sequence: CDR1 SGHAT, CDR2 FQNNGV. V shed 3 bases and J 8 bases; nucleotides not matched to a gene: 6.

The V call is TRBV3-1, the J call TRBJ2-7; 16 bases match TRBD2. CDR3 size: 17 residues. The V gene end was trimmed by 3 bases and the J gene end by 0 bases; junction bases not matched to a gene: 2. CDR1 and CDR2 from the germline V gene are LGHDT and YNNKEL (reference sequence). CDR3 residues: CASSQGLAGGISYEQYF. The CDR3 DNA follows: TGTGCCAGCAGCCAGGGACTAGCGGGGGGGATCTCCTACGAGCAGTACTTC.

This clonotype turned up a few times. The chain's CDR3 is CSVEKGTSGRYEQFF. The CDR3 bases are TGCAGCGTTGAAAAGGGGACTAGCGGGAGGTATGAGCAGTTCTTC. The chain carries TRBV29-1 and TRBJ2-1; TRBD2 aligns across 15 bases. Germline V CDR1 and CDR2: SQVTM, ANQGSEA. The V and J ends lost 2 bases and 8 bases, in that order; junction bases with no gene match: 4. The CDR3 has 15 residues.

The table lists this clonotype with many counts. This chain joins TRBV19 and TRBJ1-1, with 12 positions matching TRBD1. After removal of 5 bases from V and 0 bases from J, the junction contained 10 bases not matched to a gene. The CDR3 totals 18 residues. Germline assignment: CDR1 LNHDA and CDR2 SQIVND (reference sequence). The CDR3 sequence is CASSVKAGQGAVNTEAFF. In DNA form, the CDR3 reads TGTGCCAGTAGTGTAAAAGCGGGACAGGGGGCTGTGAACACTGAAGCTTTCTTT.

There are many counts of this clonotype. V and J are TRBV7-8 and TRBJ2-7, with D perhaps TRBD1 (5 bases). The CDR3 runs to 14 residues. The V end was cut by 2 bases, the J end by 2 bases, with 10 bases between. The V gene's germline CDR1 is SGHVS and CDR2 FQNEAQ. The CDR3 DNA reads as TGTGCCAGCAGCTTATCAGGGAAGGCCTACGAGCAGTACTTC. Residues: CASSLSGKAYEQYF.

This clonotype was detected ten times or more. The V call is TRBV13, the J call TRBJ2-1, with 11 positions matching TRBD2. Unmatched junction bases numbered 4, after V lost 2 bases and J lost 4 bases. Germline lookup yields CDR1 PRHDT and CDR2 FYEKMQ (reference sequence). This CDR3 comprises 16 residues. CDR3 coding DNA: TGTGCCAGCAGCTTAACTAGCGGGAGTAAGTACAATGAGCAGTTCTTC. It translates to CASSLTSGSKYNEQFF.

Remarks on this clonotype: One junction end disagrees with the germline gene, perhaps due to a read error. The chain employs TRBV6-2 or TRBV6-3 and TRBJ1-2, with 9 bases matching TRBD1. CDR1 and CDR2 (germline): MNHEY, SVGEGT. This CDR3 region has 15 residues. CDR3: CASSPSRDRVVGYPF. The CDR3 DNA sequence: TGTGCCAGCAGCCCCAGCCGGGACAGGGTGGTTGGCTACCCCTTC.

This clonotype was seen more than once but under ten times. This chain links TRBV9 with TRBJ2-1, with a weak D call TRBD2 (6 bases). Germline V gives CDR1 SGDLS, CDR2 YYNGEE. The CDR3 has 18 residues. Trimming pared 3 bases from V and 0 bases from J, leaving 19 bases between. CDR3 nucleotide sequence: TGTGCCAGCAGCGCCCGGCCGAGCGGGCTTAGCTCCTACAATGAGCAGTTCTTC. Translated, it gives CASSARPSGLSSYNEQFF.

This clonotype has a count of ten or more. This chain links TRBV20-1 with TRBJ1-1; no definite D call. This CDR3 comprises 12 residues. Trimming left V 0 bases short and J 11 bases short, with 13 bases between. Germline-derived CDR1 and CDR2 are DFQATT and SNEGSKA (reference sequence). CDR3 DNA: TGCAGTGCTAGAGATCCCTCTATGAGTGCTTTCTTT. Translation: CSARDPSMSAFF.

The CDR3 sequence: CASSEGVSSEKLFF. The CDR3 nucleotides are TGTGCCAGCAGTGAAGGGGTGTCTAGTGAAAAACTGTTTTTT. The genes are TRBV2 and TRBJ1-4; D is unresolved. The CDR3 extends over 14 amino acids. Germline loops: CDR1 SNHLY, CDR2 FYNNEI. The ends were cut back, 1 base at V and 7 bases at J, with 10 bases in the middle.

This clonotype showed up many times. V usage is TRBV12-3 or TRBV12-4 and J usage is TRBJ1-1, with D unclear. The CDR3 runs to 13 residues. V lost 4 bases and J 6 bases, leaving 12 bases between the germline ends. The CDR3 DNA reads as TGTGCCAGCAGTTCACCTATGGGCTCTGAAGCTTTCTTT. This codes for CASSSPMGSEAFF.

This clonotype has ten or more counts. The gene calls are TRBV28 and TRBJ1-1, with D tentatively TRBD1 (5 bases). CDR3 size: 13 residues. CDR1 and CDR2 (germline): MDHEN, SYDVKM. Trimming removed 4 bases at V and 0 bases at J, with 6 bases between. CDR3 DNA sequence: TGTGCCAGCAGTTCGACAGTGAACACTGAAGCTTTCTTT. It yields the protein CASSSTVNTEAFF.

This clonotype was recorded at least ten times. V usage is TRBV27 and J usage is TRBJ1-5; possible D gene TRBD1, 6 bases. Germline CDR1 MNHEY, CDR2 SMNVEV (reference sequence). The CDR3 totals 14 residues. V was cut by 1 base and J by 8 bases, with 12 bases left in between. The CDR3 DNA follows: TGTGCCAGCAGTTTATTCAGGGGAGTGGAGCCCCAGCATTTT. Its translation: CASSLFRGVEPQHF.